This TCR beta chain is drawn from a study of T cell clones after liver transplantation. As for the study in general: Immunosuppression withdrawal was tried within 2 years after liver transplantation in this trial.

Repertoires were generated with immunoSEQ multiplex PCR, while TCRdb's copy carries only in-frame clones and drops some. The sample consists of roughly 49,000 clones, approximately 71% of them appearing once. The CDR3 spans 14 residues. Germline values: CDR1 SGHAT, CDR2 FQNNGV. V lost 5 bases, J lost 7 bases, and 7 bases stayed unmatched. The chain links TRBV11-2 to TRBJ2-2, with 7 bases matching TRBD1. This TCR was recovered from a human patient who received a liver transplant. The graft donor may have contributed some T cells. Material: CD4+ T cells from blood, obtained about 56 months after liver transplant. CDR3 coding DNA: TGTGCCAGCAGCCCGACAGGGCAGGGCGGGGAGCTGTTTTTT. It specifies CASSPTGQGGELFF.